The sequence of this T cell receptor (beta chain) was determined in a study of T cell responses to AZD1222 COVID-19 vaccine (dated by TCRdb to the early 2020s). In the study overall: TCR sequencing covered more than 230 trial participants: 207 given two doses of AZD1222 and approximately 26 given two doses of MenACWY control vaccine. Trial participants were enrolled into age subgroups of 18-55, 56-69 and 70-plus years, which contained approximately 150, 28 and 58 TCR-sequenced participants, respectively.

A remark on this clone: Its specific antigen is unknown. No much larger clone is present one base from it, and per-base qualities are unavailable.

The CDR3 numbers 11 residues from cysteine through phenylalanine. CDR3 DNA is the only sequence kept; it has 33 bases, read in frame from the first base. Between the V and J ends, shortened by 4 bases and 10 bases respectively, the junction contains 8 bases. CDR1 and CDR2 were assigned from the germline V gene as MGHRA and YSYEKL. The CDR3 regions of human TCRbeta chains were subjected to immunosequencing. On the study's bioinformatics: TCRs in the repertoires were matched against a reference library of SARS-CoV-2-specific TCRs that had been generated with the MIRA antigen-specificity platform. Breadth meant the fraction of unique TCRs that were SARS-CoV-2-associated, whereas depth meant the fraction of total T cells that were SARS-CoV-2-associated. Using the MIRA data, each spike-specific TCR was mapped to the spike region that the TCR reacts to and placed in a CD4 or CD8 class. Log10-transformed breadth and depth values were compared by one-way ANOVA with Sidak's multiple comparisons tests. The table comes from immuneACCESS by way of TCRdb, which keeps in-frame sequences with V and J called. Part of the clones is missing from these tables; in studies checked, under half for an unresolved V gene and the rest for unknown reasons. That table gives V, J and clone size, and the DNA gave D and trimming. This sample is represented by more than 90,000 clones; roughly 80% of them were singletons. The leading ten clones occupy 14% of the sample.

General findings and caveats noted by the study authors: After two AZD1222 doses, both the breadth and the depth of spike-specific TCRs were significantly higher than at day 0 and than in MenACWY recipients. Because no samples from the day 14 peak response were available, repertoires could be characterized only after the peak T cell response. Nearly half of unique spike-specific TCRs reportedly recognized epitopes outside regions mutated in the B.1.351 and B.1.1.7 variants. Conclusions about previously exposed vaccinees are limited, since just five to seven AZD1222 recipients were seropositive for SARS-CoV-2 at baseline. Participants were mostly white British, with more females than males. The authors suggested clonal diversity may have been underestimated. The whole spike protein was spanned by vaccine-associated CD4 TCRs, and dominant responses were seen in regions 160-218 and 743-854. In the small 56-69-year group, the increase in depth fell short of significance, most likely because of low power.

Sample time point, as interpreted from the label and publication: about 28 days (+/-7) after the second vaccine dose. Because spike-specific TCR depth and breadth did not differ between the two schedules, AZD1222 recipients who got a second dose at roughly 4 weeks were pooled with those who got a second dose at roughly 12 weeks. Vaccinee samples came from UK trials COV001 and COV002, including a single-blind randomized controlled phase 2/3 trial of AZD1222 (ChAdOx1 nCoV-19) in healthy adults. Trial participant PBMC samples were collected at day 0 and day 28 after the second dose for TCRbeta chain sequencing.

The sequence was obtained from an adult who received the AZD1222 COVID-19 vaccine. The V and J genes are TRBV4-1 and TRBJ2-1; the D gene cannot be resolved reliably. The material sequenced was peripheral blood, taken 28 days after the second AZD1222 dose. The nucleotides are TGCGCCAGCAGCCGTGGGCGGGAGCAGTTCTTC. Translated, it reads CASSRGREQFF.